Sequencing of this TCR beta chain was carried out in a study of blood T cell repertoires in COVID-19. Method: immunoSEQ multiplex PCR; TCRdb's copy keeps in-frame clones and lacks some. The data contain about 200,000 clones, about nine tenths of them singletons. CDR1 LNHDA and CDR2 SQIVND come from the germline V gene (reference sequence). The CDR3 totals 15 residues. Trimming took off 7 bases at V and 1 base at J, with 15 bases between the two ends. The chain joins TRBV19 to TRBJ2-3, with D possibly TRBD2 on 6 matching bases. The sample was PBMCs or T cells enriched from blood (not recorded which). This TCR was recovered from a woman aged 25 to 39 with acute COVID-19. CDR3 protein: CASMGGRDRTDTQYF. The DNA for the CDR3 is TGTGCCAGTATGGGGGGTAGGGACCGCACAGATACGCAGTATTTT. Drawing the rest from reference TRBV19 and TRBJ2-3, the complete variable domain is DGGITQSPKYLFRKEGQNVTLSCEQNLNHDAMYWYRQDPGQGLRLIYYSQIVNDFQKGDIAEGYSVSREKKESFPLTVTSAQKNPTAFYLCASMGGRDRTDTQYFGPGTRLTVL.